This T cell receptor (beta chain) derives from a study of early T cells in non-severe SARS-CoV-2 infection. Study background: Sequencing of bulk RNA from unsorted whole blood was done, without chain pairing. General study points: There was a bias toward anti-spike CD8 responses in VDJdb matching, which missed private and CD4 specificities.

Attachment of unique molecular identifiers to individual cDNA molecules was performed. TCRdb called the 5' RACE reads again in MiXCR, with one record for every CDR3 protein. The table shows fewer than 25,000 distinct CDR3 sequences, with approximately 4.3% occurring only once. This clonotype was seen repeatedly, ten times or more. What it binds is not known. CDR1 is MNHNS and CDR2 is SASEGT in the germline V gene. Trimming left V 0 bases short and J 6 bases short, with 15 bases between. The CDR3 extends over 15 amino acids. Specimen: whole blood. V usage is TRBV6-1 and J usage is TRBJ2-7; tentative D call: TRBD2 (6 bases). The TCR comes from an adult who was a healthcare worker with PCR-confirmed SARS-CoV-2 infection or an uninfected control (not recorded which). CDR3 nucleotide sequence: TGTGCCAGCAGTGAAGCGGTGGACGGGGACTTCGAGCAGTACTTC. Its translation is CASSEAVDGDFEQYF.